This T cell receptor beta chain came from a study of blood T cell repertoires in COVID-19. Study-level background: The samples span acute and convalescent COVID-19 from the United States, Italy and Spain. The analysed material was cDNA or gDNA that came from T cells, B-cell-depleted T cells, or PBMCs.

Methods used by the authors: Researchers report that nucleated cell counts were estimated from reference gene primer amplification. Only in-frame clones appear in the TCRdb table, and some are missing; sequencing was by immunoSEQ multiplex PCR. V and J calls plus clone size are reproduced from that table; the DNA served to infer D and trimming. This sample carries 90,000 to 100,000 clones, roughly 82% of them seen once, and the ten largest clones take approximately 20%. V trimming: 2 bases; J trimming: 4 bases; junction bases outside the gene matches: 9. The CDR3 extends over 17 amino acids. Germline lookup yields CDR1 MNHEY and CDR2 SVGEGT.

The sequenced material came from peripheral blood. This sequence was found in an older man with acute or convalescent COVID-19. The chain joins TRBV6-2 or TRBV6-3 to TRBJ2-2; 8 bases are a match to TRBD2. The CDR3 DNA reads as TGTGCCAGCAGTTACATTTCGGGGGGGCCGGGCACCGGGGAGCTGTTTTTT. This gives the protein CASSYISGGPGTGELFF.